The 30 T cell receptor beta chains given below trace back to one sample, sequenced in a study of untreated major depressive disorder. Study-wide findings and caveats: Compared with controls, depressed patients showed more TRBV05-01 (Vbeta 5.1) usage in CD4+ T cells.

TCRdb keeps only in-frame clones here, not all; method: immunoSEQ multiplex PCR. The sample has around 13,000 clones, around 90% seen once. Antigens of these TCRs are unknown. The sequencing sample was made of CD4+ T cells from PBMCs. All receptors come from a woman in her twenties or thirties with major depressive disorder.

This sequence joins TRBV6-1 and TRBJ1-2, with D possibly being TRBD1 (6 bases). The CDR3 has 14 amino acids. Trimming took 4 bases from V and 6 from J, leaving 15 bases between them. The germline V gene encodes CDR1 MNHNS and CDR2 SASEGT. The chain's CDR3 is CASSGPRTVDGYTF. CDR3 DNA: TGTGCCAGCAGTGGCCCCCGGACAGTGGATGGCTACACCTTC.

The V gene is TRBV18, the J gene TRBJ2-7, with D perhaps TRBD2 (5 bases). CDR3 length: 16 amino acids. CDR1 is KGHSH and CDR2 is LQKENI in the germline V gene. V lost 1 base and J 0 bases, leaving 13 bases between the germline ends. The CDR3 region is CASSPQRIGNSYEQYF. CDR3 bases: TGTGCCAGCTCACCACAACGAATCGGGAACTCCTACGAGCAGTACTTC.

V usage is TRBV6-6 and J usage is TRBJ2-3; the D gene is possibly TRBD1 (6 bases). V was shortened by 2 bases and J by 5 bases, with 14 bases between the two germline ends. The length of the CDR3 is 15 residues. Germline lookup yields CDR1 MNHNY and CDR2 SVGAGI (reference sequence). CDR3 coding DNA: TGTGCCAGCAGTTACCCAGCCGGGACAATAGATACGCAGTATTTT. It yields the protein CASSYPAGTIDTQYF.

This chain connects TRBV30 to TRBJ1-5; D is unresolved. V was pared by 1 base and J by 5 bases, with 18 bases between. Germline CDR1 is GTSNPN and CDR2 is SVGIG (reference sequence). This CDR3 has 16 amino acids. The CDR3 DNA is TGTGCCTGGAGTGCTACCTCGGGCCATCAGCATCAGCCCCAGCATTTT. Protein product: CAWSATSGHQHQPQHF.

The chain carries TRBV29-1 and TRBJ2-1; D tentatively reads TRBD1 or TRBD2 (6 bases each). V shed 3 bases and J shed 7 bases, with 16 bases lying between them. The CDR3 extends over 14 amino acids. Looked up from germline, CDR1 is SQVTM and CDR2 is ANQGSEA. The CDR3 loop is CSVEGQTRGNEQFF. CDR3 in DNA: TGCAGCGTTGAGGGACAAACTCGGGGGAATGAGCAGTTCTTC.

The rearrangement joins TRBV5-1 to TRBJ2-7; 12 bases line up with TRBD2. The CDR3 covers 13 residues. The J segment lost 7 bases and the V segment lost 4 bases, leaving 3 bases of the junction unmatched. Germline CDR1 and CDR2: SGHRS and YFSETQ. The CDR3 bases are TGCGCCAGCAGCACCGGGACTAGCGGGGAGCAGTACTTC. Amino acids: CASSTGTSGEQYF.

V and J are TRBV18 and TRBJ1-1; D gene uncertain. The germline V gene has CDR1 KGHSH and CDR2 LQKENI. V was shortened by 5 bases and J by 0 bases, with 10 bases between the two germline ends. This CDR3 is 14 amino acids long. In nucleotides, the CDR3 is TGTGCCAGCTCAGCGGACGGGTTGAACACTGAAGCTTTCTTT. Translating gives CASSADGLNTEAFF.

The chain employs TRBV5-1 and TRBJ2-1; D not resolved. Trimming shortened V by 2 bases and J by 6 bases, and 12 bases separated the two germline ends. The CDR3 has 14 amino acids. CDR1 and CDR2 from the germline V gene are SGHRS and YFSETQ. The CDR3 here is CASSFRERINEQFF. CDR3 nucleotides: TGCGCCAGCAGCTTCCGTGAAAGAATCAATGAGCAGTTCTTC.

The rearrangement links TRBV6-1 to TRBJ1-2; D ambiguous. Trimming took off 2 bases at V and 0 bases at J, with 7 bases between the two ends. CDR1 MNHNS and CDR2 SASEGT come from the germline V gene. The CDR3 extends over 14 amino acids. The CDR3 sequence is CASSEWGTNYGYTF. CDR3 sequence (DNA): TGTGCCAGCAGTGAATGGGGAACTAACTATGGCTACACCTTC.

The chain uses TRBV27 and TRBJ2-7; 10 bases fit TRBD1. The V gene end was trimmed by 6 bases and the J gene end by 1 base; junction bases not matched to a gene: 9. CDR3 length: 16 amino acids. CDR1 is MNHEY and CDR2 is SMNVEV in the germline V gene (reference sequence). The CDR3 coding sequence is TGTGCCAGCAGCAAGATCCGGGACAGGGGATCCTACGAGCAGTACTTC. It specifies CASSKIRDRGSYEQYF.

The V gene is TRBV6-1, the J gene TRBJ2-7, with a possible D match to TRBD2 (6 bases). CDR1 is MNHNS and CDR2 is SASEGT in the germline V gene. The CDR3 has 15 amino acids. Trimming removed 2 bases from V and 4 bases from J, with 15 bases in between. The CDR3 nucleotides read TGTGCCAGCAGTGAATCTGGGGGGTCCTGGTACGAGCAGTACTTC. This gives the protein CASSESGGSWYEQYF.

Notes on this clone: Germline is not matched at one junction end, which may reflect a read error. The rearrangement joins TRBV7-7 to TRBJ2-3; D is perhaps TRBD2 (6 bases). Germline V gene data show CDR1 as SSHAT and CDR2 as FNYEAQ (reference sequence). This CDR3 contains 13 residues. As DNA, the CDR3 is TGTGCTAGCAGCTTAGCGGTTGCAGATACGCAGTATTTT. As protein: CASSLAVADTQYF.

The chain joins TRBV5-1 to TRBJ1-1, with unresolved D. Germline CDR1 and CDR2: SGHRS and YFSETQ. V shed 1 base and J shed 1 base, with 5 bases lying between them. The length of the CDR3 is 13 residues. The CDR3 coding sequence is TGCGCCAGCAGCTTGTCGGCGAACACTGAAGCTTTCTTT. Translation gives CASSLSANTEAFF.

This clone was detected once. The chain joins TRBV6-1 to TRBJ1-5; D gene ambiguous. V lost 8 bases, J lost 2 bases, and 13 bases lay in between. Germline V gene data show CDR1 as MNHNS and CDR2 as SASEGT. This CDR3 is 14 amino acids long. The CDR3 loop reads CASRFVVRNQPQHF. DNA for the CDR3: TGTGCCAGCCGGTTTGTGGTTCGCAATCAGCCCCAGCATTTT.

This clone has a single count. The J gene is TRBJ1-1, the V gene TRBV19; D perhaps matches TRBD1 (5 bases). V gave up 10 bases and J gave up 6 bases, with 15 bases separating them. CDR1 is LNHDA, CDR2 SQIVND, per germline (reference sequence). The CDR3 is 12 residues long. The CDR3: CAIWTEQAEAFF. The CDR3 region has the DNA TGTGCCATCTGGACGGAACAGGCTGAAGCTTTCTTT.

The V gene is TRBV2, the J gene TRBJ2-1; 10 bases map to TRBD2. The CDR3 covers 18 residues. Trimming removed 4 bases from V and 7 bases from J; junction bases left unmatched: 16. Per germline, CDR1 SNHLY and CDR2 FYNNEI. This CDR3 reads CASSATPGLAGVQNEQFF. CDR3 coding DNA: TGTGCCAGCAGTGCCACCCCCGGGCTAGCGGGAGTTCAGAATGAGCAGTTCTTC.

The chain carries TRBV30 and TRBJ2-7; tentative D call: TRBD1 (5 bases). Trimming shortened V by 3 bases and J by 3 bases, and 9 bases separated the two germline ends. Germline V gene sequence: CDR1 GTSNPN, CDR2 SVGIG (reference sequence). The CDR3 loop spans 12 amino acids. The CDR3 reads CAWSLQVYEQYF. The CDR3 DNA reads TGTGCCTGGAGCCTACAGGTCTACGAGCAGTACTTC.

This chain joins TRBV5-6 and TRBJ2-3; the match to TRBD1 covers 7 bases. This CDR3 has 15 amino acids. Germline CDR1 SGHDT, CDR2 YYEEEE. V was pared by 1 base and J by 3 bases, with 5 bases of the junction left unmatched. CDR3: CASSLWSGGTDTQYF. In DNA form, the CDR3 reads TGTGCCAGCAGCTTGTGGTCAGGGGGAACAGATACGCAGTATTTT.

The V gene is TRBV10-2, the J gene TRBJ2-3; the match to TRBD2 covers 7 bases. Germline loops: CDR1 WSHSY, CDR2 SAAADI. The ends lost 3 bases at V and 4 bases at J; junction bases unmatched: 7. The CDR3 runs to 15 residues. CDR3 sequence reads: CASSDRGGLADTQYF. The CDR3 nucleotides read TGCGCCAGCAGTGACCGAGGAGGACTAGCAGATACGCAGTATTTT.

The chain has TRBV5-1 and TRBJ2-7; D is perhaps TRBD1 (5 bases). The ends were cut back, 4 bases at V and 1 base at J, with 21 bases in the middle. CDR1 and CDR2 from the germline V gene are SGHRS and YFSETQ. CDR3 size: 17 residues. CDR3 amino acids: CASSTVPGQGDSYEQYF. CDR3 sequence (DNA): TGCGCCAGCAGCACTGTTCCCGGGCAGGGTGATTCCTACGAGCAGTACTTC.

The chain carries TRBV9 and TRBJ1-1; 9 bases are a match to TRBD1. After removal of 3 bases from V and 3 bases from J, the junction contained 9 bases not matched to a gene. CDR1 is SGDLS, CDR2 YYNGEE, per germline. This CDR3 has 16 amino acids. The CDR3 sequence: CASSAGQGGGYTEAFF. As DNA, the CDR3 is TGTGCCAGCAGCGCGGGACAGGGAGGCGGTTACACTGAAGCTTTCTTT.

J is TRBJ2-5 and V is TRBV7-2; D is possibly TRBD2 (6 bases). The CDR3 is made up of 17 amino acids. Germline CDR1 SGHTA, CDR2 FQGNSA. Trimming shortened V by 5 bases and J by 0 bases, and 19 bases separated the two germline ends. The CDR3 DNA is TGTGCCAGCAGCCCAGCTCGGGGGAGCGGGTACCAAGAGACCCAGTACTTC. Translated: CASSPARGSGYQETQYF.

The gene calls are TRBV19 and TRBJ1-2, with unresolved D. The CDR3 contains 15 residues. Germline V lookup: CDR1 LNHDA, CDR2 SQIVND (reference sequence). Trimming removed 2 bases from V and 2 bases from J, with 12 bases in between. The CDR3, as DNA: TGTGCCAGTAGTATAAGGCAGGACGGAAACTATGGCTACACCTTC. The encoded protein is CASSIRQDGNYGYTF.

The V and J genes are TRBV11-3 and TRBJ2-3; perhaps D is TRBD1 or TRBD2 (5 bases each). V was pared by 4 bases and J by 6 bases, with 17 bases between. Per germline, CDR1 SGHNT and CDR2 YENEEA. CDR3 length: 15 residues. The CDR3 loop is CASSSRDRMSDTQYF. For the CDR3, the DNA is TGTGCCAGCAGCTCCCGGGACCGGATGTCTGATACGCAGTATTTT. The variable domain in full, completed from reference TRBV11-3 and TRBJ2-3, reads EAGVVQSPRYKIIEKKQPVAFWCNPISGHNTLYWYLQNLGQGPELLIRYENEEAVDDSQLPKDRFSAERLKGVDSTLKIQPAELGDSAVYLCASSSRDRMSDTQYFGPGTRLTVL.

The CDR3 is CASSEADTQYF. For the CDR3, the DNA is TGTGCCAGCAGTGAAGCAGATACGCAGTATTTT. The V call is TRBV2, the J call TRBJ2-3; the D is unclear. The germline V gene encodes CDR1 SNHLY and CDR2 FYNNEI. CDR3 length: 11 residues. Trimming removed 0 bases from V and 5 bases from J, with 0 bases in between.

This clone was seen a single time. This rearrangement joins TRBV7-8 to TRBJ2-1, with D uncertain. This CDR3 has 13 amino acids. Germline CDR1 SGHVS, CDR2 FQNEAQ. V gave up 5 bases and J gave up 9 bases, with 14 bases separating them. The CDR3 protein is CASSTRPETEQFF. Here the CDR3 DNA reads TGTGCCAGCAGCACTCGCCCCGAAACTGAGCAGTTCTTC.

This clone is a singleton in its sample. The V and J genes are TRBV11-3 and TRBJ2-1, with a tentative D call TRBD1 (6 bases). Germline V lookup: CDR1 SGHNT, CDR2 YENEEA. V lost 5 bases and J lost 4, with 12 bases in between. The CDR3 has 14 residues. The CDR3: CASSARDKYNEQFF. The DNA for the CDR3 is TGTGCCAGCAGCGCACGGGACAAATACAATGAGCAGTTCTTC. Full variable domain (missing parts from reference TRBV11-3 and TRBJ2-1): EAGVVQSPRYKIIEKKQPVAFWCNPISGHNTLYWYLQNLGQGPELLIRYENEEAVDDSQLPKDRFSAERLKGVDSTLKIQPAELGDSAVYLCASSARDKYNEQFFGPGTRLTVL.

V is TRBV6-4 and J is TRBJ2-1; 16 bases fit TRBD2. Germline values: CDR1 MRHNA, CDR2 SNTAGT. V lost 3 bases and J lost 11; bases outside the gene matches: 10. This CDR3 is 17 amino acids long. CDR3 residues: CASSESFGTSGRAKQFF. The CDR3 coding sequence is TGTGCCAGCAGTGAAAGTTTCGGGACTAGCGGGAGGGCGAAGCAGTTCTTC.

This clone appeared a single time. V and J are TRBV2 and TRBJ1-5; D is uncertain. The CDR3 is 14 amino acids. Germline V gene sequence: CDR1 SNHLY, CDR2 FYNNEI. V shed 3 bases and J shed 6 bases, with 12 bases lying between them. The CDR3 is CASSDRGVGQPQHF. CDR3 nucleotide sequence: TGTGCCAGCAGTGATCGCGGGGTGGGTCAGCCCCAGCATTTT.

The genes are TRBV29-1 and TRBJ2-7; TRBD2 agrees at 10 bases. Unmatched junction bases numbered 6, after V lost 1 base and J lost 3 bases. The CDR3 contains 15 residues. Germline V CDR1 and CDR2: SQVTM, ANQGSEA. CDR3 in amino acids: CSVEVVLAGVYEQYF. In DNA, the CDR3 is TGCAGCGTTGAAGTCGTCCTAGCGGGAGTCTACGAGCAGTACTTC.